One sample yielded the 26 T cell receptor beta chains listed below, sequenced in a study of T cells in Graves' hyperthyroidism and ophthalmopathy. TCR beta CDR3 regions were amplified from RNA. The HTBI primer set served for first-round RT-PCR of the TCR CDR3. TCRdb re-analysed the multiplex PCR reads in MiXCR, keeping a single row per CDR3 protein. The table includes under 700,000 distinct CDR3 sequences, more than 45% detected once. The sample consisted of peripheral blood or thyroid tissue (not recorded which). The receptor set was obtained from a woman aged 18-29 years with Graves' hyperthyroidism.

This clonotype was observed at least ten times. The chain recombines TRBV12-3 or TRBV12-4 with TRBJ2-5, with 8 bases aligning to TRBD1. V gave up 4 bases and J gave up 7 bases; unmatched junction bases: 8. The CDR3 runs to 14 residues. The CDR3 DNA sequence: TGTGCCAGCAGTTCGCGGACAGGGAAGGTGACCCAGTACTTC. Translation: CASSSRTGKVTQYF.

This chain links TRBV5-1 with TRBJ2-2; D not certain. Trimming shortened V by 1 base and J by 5 bases, and 9 bases separated the two germline ends. CDR1 is SGHRS, CDR2 YFSETQ, per germline. The CDR3 loop spans 14 amino acids. The DNA of the CDR3 is TGCGCCAGCAGCTTGTTCACCCGGACCGGGGAGCTGTTTTTT. As protein: CASSLFTRTGELFF.

There are a few counts of this clonotype. The chain combines TRBV2 with TRBJ2-7, with TRBD2 matching over 8 bases. From germline, CDR1 is SNHLY and CDR2 FYNNEI. After removal of 2 bases from V and 2 bases from J, the junction contained 5 bases not matched to a gene. The CDR3 is 15 amino acids. This chain's CDR3 is CASSERGGTTYEQYF. CDR3 in DNA: TGTGCCAGCAGTGAACGGGGGGGTACGACCTACGAGCAGTACTTC. The full variable domain, its missing parts supplied by reference TRBV2 and TRBJ2-7, is EPEVTQTPSHQVTQMGQEVILRCVPISNHLYFYWYRQILGQKVEFLVSFYNNEISEKSEIFDDQFSVERPDGSNFTLKIRSTKLEDSAMYFCASSERGGTTYEQYFGPGTRLTVT.

V usage is TRBV7-2 and J usage is TRBJ1-5; perhaps TRBD1 as D (6 bases). CDR1 SGHTA and CDR2 FQGNSA come from the germline V gene. The CDR3 totals 15 residues. V lost 0 bases to trimming and J lost 8 bases, with 14 bases between them. The CDR3 is CASSLASGTKEPQHF. The CDR3 DNA follows: TGTGCCAGCAGCTTAGCGAGCGGGACAAAAGAGCCCCAGCATTTT.

This clonotype was recorded many times. V and J are TRBV29-1 and TRBJ1-1; D call uncertain. CDR1 SQVTM and CDR2 ANQGSEA come from the germline V gene. The V gene lost 0 bases and the J gene lost 1 base, with 9 bases spanning the gap. CDR3 length: 14 amino acids. Written as DNA, the CDR3 is TGCAGCGTTGAAGAGCTCATGGAGAACACTGAAGCTTTCTTT. Protein sequence: CSVEELMENTEAFF.

The chain links TRBV7-8 to TRBJ1-5, with D uncertain. CDR3 length: 15 residues. V shed 5 bases and J shed 2 bases, with 13 bases lying between them. Germline V gene lookup returns CDR1 SGHVS and CDR2 FQNEAQ. The chain's CDR3 is CASSTRQDCNQPQHF. The CDR3 nucleotides read TGTGCCAGCAGCACTAGACAAGATTGCAATCAGCCCCAGCATTTT.

This chain joins TRBV7-4 and TRBJ2-7, with a possible D match to TRBD1 (5 bases). Germline V gene data show CDR1 as SGHVT and CDR2 as SQSDAQ. The CDR3 has 13 amino acids. V was clipped by 6 bases and J by 5 bases, with 14 bases between them. CDR3 nucleotides: TGTGCCAGCAGACCGACAGCCCGGCACGAGCAGTACTTC. This sequence encodes CASRPTARHEQYF. The full variable domain, rest sourced from reference TRBV7-4 and TRBJ2-7, is GAGVSQSPRYKVAKRGRDVALRCDSISGHVTLYWYRQTLGQGSEVLTYSQSDAQRDKSGRPSGRFSAERPERSVSTLKIQRTEQGDSAVYLCASRPTARHEQYFGPGTRLTVT.

In its sample, this clonotype was seen once. At one end the junction does not follow the germline gene, possibly because of a read error. The rearrangement joins TRBV29-1 to TRBJ2-6; 9 bases match TRBD1. CDR1 and CDR2 (germline): SQVTM, ANQGSEA. This CDR3 contains 16 residues. The CDR3 coding sequence is TGCAGCGTTTCGGGACAGGGTCACTCTGGCGCCAACGTCCTGACTTTC. Translated: CSVSGQGHSGANVLTF. The whole variable domain, filled in from reference TRBV29-1 and TRBJ2-6, reads SAVISQKPSRDICQRGTSLTIQCQVDSQVTMMFWYRQQPGQSLTLIATANQGSEATYESGFVIDKFPISRPNLTFSTLTVSNMSPEDSSIYLCSVSGQGHSGANVLTFGAGSRLTVL.

V usage is TRBV29-1 and J usage is TRBJ1-2; a possible D gene is TRBD1 (5 bases). Germline lookup yields CDR1 SQVTM and CDR2 ANQGSEA. The length of the CDR3 is 12 residues. The V and J ends lost 8 bases and 10 bases respectively, with 20 bases between them. The CDR3 sequence is CSSPGARGYYTF. The CDR3 region has the DNA TGCAGCTCTCCCGGGGCAAGGGGATACTACACCTTC.

The chain employs TRBV7-2 and TRBJ2-7; either TRBD1 or TRBD2 may supply D (6 bases each). The germline V gene has CDR1 SGHTA and CDR2 FQGNSA. This CDR3 contains 15 residues. Trimming took off 5 bases at V and 3 bases at J, with 17 bases between the two ends. CDR3 DNA: TGTGCCAGCAGCCTAACTAGCAGGACAGACTACGAGCAGTACTTC. As protein: CASSLTSRTDYEQYF.

In its sample, this clonotype was seen many times. CDR3 sequence reads: CATSEPDSRETQYF. The CDR3 nucleotides read TGTGCCACCAGTGAACCGGACAGTCGGGAGACCCAGTACTTC. V and J are TRBV24-1 and TRBJ2-5, with a possible D match to TRBD1 (6 bases). The germline V and J ends were trimmed by 4 bases and 5 bases, with 13 bases remaining between them. The CDR3 loop spans 14 amino acids. Germline loops: CDR1 KGHDR, CDR2 SFDVKD.

The chain has TRBV10-3 and TRBJ1-2; D gene uncertain. CDR3 length: 11 residues. CDR1 and CDR2 (germline): ENHRY, SYGVKD. V lost 3 bases and J 7 bases, leaving 6 bases between the germline ends. CDR3: CAISDVAGYTF. The CDR3 nucleotides are TGTGCCATCAGTGATGTGGCTGGCTACACCTTC.

The sample holds many counts of this clonotype. V gene TRBV29-1 combines with J gene TRBJ2-2; tentative D call: TRBD2 (5 bases). The CDR3 consists of 13 residues. V lost 3 bases and J 1 base, leaving 6 bases between the germline ends. Germline CDR1 reads SQVTM; CDR2 reads ANQGSEA. In nucleotides, the CDR3 is TGCAGCGTTGACCGGGGGAACACCGGGGAGCTGTTTTTT. Amino acids: CSVDRGNTGELFF.

This rearrangement joins TRBV9 to TRBJ1-1; no clear D. V was cut by 4 bases and J by 6 bases, with 13 bases left in between. Germline V gene sequence: CDR1 SGDLS, CDR2 YYNGEE. The CDR3 runs 13 residues. As DNA, the CDR3 is TGTGCCAGCAGCCAAGGCAGGTTAGCTGAAGCTTTCTTT. This gives the protein CASSQGRLAEAFF.

This clonotype was recorded at least ten times. This chain links TRBV20-1 with TRBJ2-7; 7 bases line up with TRBD2. The CDR3 spans 11 residues. J gave up 2 bases and V 5 bases, and 0 bases lay outside the gene matches. Germline-derived CDR1 and CDR2 are DFQATT and SNEGSKA (reference sequence). As DNA, the CDR3 is TGCAGTGCTGGACTAGCCTACGAGCAGTACTTC. Protein product: CSAGLAYEQYF.

The chain combines TRBV12-3 or TRBV12-4 with TRBJ2-7, with 11 bases fitting TRBD2. The CDR3 is 16 residues long. The J segment lost 2 bases and the V segment lost 4 bases, leaving 7 bases of the junction unmatched. The DNA of the CDR3 is TGTGCCAGCAGTTCACCGGGACTAGCGGAACCCTACGAGCAGTACTTC. This translates into CASSSPGLAEPYEQYF.

This clonotype was recorded only once. The junction shows a germline mismatch at one end, possibly a read error. The chain links TRBV11-1 to TRBJ2-7, with no clear D. The CDR3 sequence is 16 residues long. Germline values: CDR1 SGHAT, CDR2 FQDESV (reference sequence). The CDR3 is CAGSSLPVGEAYEQYF. CDR3 nucleotides: TGTGCCGGCAGCTCCCTCCCCGTTGGAGAGGCTTACGAGCAGTACTTC. Filled out from reference TRBV11-1 and TRBJ2-7, the complete variable domain reads EAEVAQSPRYKITEKSQAVAFWCDPISGHATLYWYRQILGQGPELLVQFQDESVVDDSQLPKDRFSAERLKGVDSTLKIQPAELGDSAMYLCAGSSLPVGEAYEQYFGPGTRLTVT.

Concerning this clonotype: One base away lies a much larger clone, so this may be a sequencing read error. The V and J genes are TRBV19 and TRBJ1-1, with D possibly TRBD1 on 5 matching bases. The CDR3 sequence is 13 residues long. The germline CDR1 and CDR2 sequences are LNHDA and SQIVND (reference sequence). V lost 8 bases to trimming and J lost 3 bases, with 13 bases between them. Here the CDR3 reads CASGTGEDTEAFF. In nucleotides, the CDR3 is TGTGCCAGTGGTACGGGGGAAGACACTGAAGCTTTCTTT.

Regarding this clonotype: A single base separates this from a much larger clone, so it may be a read error. This chain joins TRBV24-1 and TRBJ1-2, with a tentative D call TRBD1 (5 bases). V was pared by 4 bases and J by 4 bases, with 12 bases between. The CDR3 has 14 residues. Germline loops: CDR1 KGHDR, CDR2 SFDVKD. DNA for the CDR3: TGTGCCACCAGTGAGTCCCCAGGGATCTATGGCTACACCTTC. Amino acid sequence: CATSESPGIYGYTF.

This clonotype has just a few counts. The V call is TRBV7-2, the J call TRBJ1-2, with D tentatively TRBD1 (5 bases). Germline CDR1 is SGHTA and CDR2 is FQGNSA. Trimming pared 5 bases from V and 6 bases from J, leaving 13 bases between. The CDR3 is made up of 13 amino acids. The CDR3 bases are TGTGCCAGCAGCCCCCGGGACGCCAATGGCTACACCTTC. Encoded protein: CASSPRDANGYTF.

The J gene is TRBJ1-4, the V gene TRBV7-2, with 7 bases aligning to TRBD1. The length of the CDR3 is 16 residues. V gave up 4 bases and J gave up 0 bases; unmatched junction bases: 5. Germline assignment: CDR1 SGHTA and CDR2 FQGNSA. CDR3 protein: CASSSTGVATNEKLFF. DNA for the CDR3: TGTGCCAGCAGCTCTACAGGGGTTGCAACTAATGAAAAACTGTTTTTT.

The J gene is TRBJ1-5, the V gene TRBV24-1; D is undetermined. Looked up from germline, CDR1 is KGHDR and CDR2 is SFDVKD. The ends were cut back, 11 bases at V and 4 bases at J, with 14 bases in the middle. The CDR3 is 13 amino acids. Here the CDR3 reads CASSSPMNQPQHF. For the CDR3, the DNA is TGTGCCAGCAGCTCTCCCATGAATCAGCCCCAGCATTTT.

The V gene is TRBV2, the J gene TRBJ1-1, with D possibly matching TRBD1 (5 bases). The V end lost 2 bases, the J end lost 2 bases, and 15 bases lay between the germline ends. The CDR3 consists of 16 residues. Germline V CDR1 and CDR2: SNHLY, FYNNEI. The DNA for the CDR3 is TGTGCCAGCAGTGAACGGCCAAGGGGAGCAAACACTGAAGCTTTCTTT. Translating it yields CASSERPRGANTEAFF.

The sample holds a few counts of this clonotype. A read error may account for a junction end that differs from germline. The V call is TRBV10-2, the J call TRBJ1-5; no firm D call. This CDR3 spans 13 amino acids. In germline, CDR1 is WSHSY, CDR2 SAAADI. The CDR3 is CASKLTFNQPQHF. Here the CDR3 DNA reads TGTGCCAGCAAGTTGACATTCAATCAGCCCCAGCATTTT.

This clonotype has a count of ten or more. The chain carries TRBV29-1 and TRBJ2-7; TRBD2 aligns across 8 bases. This CDR3 spans 13 amino acids. The germline gives CDR1 SQVTM, CDR2 ANQGSEA. V trimming: 7 bases; J trimming: 4 bases; junction bases outside the gene matches: 9. The CDR3 spells CSAVERETYEQYF. In DNA, the CDR3 is TGCAGCGCCGTGGAGCGGGAGACGTACGAGCAGTACTTC.

The V gene is TRBV2, the J gene TRBJ1-2; 8 bases match TRBD1. The germline CDR1 and CDR2 sequences are SNHLY and FYNNEI. The CDR3 length is 15 residues. V shed 5 bases, J shed 2 bases, and the junction held 7 bases outside the gene matches. The DNA for the CDR3 is TGTGCCAGCAGTTTATACCCAGGGGGCAACTATGGCTACACCTTC. As protein: CASSLYPGGNYGYTF.